This T cell receptor beta chain came from a study of blood T cell repertoires in COVID-19. Study in general: Some COVID-19 samples were acute and others convalescent; all came from the United States, Italy and Spain.

This CDR3 contains 12 residues. The germline V gene encodes CDR1 LNHDA and CDR2 SQIVND (reference sequence). The V gene end was trimmed by 5 bases and the J gene end by 8 bases; junction bases not matched to a gene: 3. As handled by the study authors: Amplification with reference gene primers provided the estimates of nucleated cell counts. Assay used: immunoSEQ multiplex PCR; TCRdb lists only in-frame clones, some missing. V, J and clone size derive from that table, while D and trimming were established from the DNA sequence. The repertoire holds around 110,000 clones, with under 95% as singletons. The clonotype originates from a woman aged 30 to 39 with acute or convalescent COVID-19. This rearrangement joins TRBV19 to TRBJ1-2, with TRBD1 matching over 9 bases. Sequencing was done on a sample of peripheral blood. In nucleotides, the CDR3 is TGTGCCAGTAGTGACAGGGGGAGAGGCTACACCTTC. Its protein product is CASSDRGRGYTF.